This record covers a single T cell receptor (beta chain). This entry is derived from a study of blood T cell repertoires in COVID-19. The germline gives CDR1 SEHNR, CDR2 FQNEAQ (reference sequence). V dropped 5 bases and J dropped 2 bases, with 9 bases sitting between them. The CDR3 extends over 13 amino acids. As processed by the authors: Reference gene primer amplification in the assay estimated nucleated cell counts. Using immunoSEQ multiplex PCR, the repertoire was profiled, and TCRdb retains in-frame clones only, with some absent. That table is the source of V, J and clone size, and D and trimming were worked out from the DNA. The sample lists roughly 80,000 clones, about nine tenths occurring once.

V usage is TRBV7-9 and J usage is TRBJ1-2; D gene uncertain. This sequence originates from a human donor in a cohort sampled during active COVID-19. Sequencing was carried out using peripheral blood. CDR3 residues: CASSRTENYGYTF. The CDR3 DNA is TGTGCCAGCAGCCGGACTGAGAACTATGGCTACACCTTC.